Listed here are 28 T cell receptor beta chains from one sample, sequenced in a study of graft-versus-host responses after intestinal transplantation. Repertoires were generated with immunoSEQ multiplex PCR, while TCRdb's copy carries only in-frame clones and drops some. The repertoire holds some 13,000 clones, with 70% to 85% as singletons. Lymphocytes (intraepithelial and lamina propria) were released by processing the graft tissue. Sequencing was performed on ileum tissue, taken 16 days after intestinal transplant. The receptors were sampled from a human patient who received an intestinal transplant, so some T cells may come from the graft donor.

CDR3 protein: CAREGQGGQFF. DNA of the CDR3: TGTGCCCGCGAGGGACAGGGGGGGCAGTTCTTC. The chain employs TRBV7-9 and TRBJ2-1; TRBD1 matches at 11 bases. The CDR3 sequence is 11 residues long. Germline V gives CDR1 SEHNR, CDR2 FQNEAQ (reference sequence). The V gene end was trimmed by 11 bases and the J gene end by 12 bases; junction bases not matched to a gene: 6.

This clone was counted only a few times. The chain combines TRBV4-1 with TRBJ2-1, with TRBD1 matching over 7 bases. Unmatched junction bases numbered 0, after V lost 1 base and J lost 6 bases. The CDR3 totals 13 residues. Per germline, CDR1 MGHRA and CDR2 YSYEKL. The CDR3 nucleotides are TGCGCCAGCAGCCAAGGGGACAGCAATGAGCAGTTCTTC. Translating it yields CASSQGDSNEQFF.

This clone has a handful of counts. The chain is built from TRBV5-4 and TRBJ2-5; maybe TRBD2 (6 bases). CDR1 SGHNT and CDR2 YYREEE come from the germline V gene (reference sequence). V lost 0 bases, J lost 2 bases, and 11 bases lay in between. The CDR3 sequence is 15 residues long. In nucleotides, the CDR3 is TGTGCCAGCAGCTTGGAGTCGGGGAGGCAAGAGACCCAGTACTTC. It translates to CASSLESGRQETQYF.

The rearrangement uses TRBV6-5 and TRBJ2-1, with D possibly TRBD2 on 5 matching bases. The germline CDR1 and CDR2 sequences are MNHEY and SVGAGI. Trimming pared 6 bases from V and 2 bases from J, leaving 11 bases between. The CDR3 loop spans 14 amino acids. CDR3 coding DNA: TGTGCCAGCAGCTCGAGCGGTCCCTACAATGAGCAGTTCTTC. It yields the protein CASSSSGPYNEQFF.

V usage is TRBV10-2 and J usage is TRBJ1-2, with 7 bases identical to TRBD1. From germline, CDR1 is WSHSY and CDR2 SAAADI. The CDR3 covers 16 residues. V lost 5 bases and J lost 5; bases outside the gene matches: 14. CDR3 in amino acids: CASSKPPGQFLYGYTF. The CDR3 region has the DNA TGCGCCAGCAGTAAGCCTCCGGGACAGTTTTTATATGGCTACACCTTC.

This clone was counted between two and nine times. V and J are TRBV5-1 and TRBJ2-2; 12 nucleotides agree with TRBD2. V was clipped by 8 bases and J by 0 bases; unmatched bases: 5. The CDR3 is 16 amino acids. Per the germline V gene, CDR1 is SGHRS and CDR2 is YFSETQ. CDR3 sequence: CASKGLAGANTGELFF. CDR3 nucleotide sequence: TGCGCCAGTAAGGGACTAGCGGGCGCGAACACCGGGGAGCTGTTTTTT.

The chain is built from TRBV5-1 and TRBJ2-1; the match to TRBD2 covers 7 bases. The V gene's germline CDR1 is SGHRS and CDR2 YFSETQ. CDR3 length equals 15 residues. Unmatched junction bases numbered 5, after V lost 5 bases and J lost 0 bases. CDR3 nucleotides: TGCGCCAGCAGTTCAGCGGGGCCCTCCTACAATGAGCAGTTCTTC. This gives the protein CASSSAGPSYNEQFF.

This chain joins TRBV9 and TRBJ1-2; 8 bases fit TRBD1. The junction had 5 bases not matched to a gene; V was cut back by 1 base and J by 6 bases. The CDR3 sequence is 14 residues long. Germline V lookup: CDR1 SGDLS, CDR2 YYNGEE. For the CDR3, the DNA is TGTGCCAGCAGCGTACAGGGGGCGGCGCATGGCTACACCTTC. Amino acids: CASSVQGAAHGYTF.

The chain uses TRBV30 and TRBJ2-7, with 9 bases aligning to TRBD2. The ends lost 0 bases at V and 4 bases at J; junction bases unmatched: 1. Germline-derived CDR1 and CDR2 are GTSNPN and SVGIG (reference sequence). This CDR3 has 13 residues. As DNA, the CDR3 is TGTGCCTGGAGTGTTACTAGCGGGTACGAGCAGTACTTC. Its translation: CAWSVTSGYEQYF.

This clone was seen a few times. This rearrangement joins TRBV18 to TRBJ1-4; 7 positions agree with TRBD1. CDR3 size: 13 residues. Germline CDR1 KGHSH, CDR2 LQKENI. V lost 8 bases, J lost 8 bases, and 8 bases stayed unmatched. CDR3 amino acids: CASQDRVREKLFF. The CDR3 nucleotides read TGTGCCAGCCAAGACAGGGTGAGGGAAAAACTGTTTTTT.

The V call is TRBV6-1, the J call TRBJ1-1; 7 bases agree with TRBD1. V lost 6 bases, J lost 8 bases, and 6 bases stayed unmatched. Germline V CDR1 and CDR2: MNHNS, SASEGT. The CDR3 loop spans 12 amino acids. The DNA of the CDR3 is TGTGCCAGCAGCTACAGGGGACTGGAAGCTTTCTTT. Amino acids: CASSYRGLEAFF.

This clone was counted a few times. This chain connects TRBV6-6 to TRBJ1-5; unclear D gene. The CDR3 spans 13 residues. CDR1 and CDR2 (germline): MNHNY, SVGAGI (reference sequence). Trimming pared 8 bases from V and 1 base from J, leaving 9 bases between. The CDR3 coding sequence is TGTGCCAGCTCCCCGGGGAGCAATCAGCCCCAGCATTTT. Amino acids: CASSPGSNQPQHF.

V is TRBV6-1 and J is TRBJ2-1; 10 nucleotides match TRBD2. CDR1 is MNHNS, CDR2 SASEGT, per germline. With V trimmed by 5 bases and J by 8 bases, 9 bases remained unmatched. The CDR3 runs to 15 residues. The CDR3 sequence: CASSFTSGTGDEQFF. The CDR3 coding sequence is TGTGCCAGCAGTTTTACTAGCGGGACAGGCGATGAGCAGTTCTTC.

The chain links TRBV29-1 to TRBJ1-2; no firm D call. The CDR3 has 10 residues. V lost 5 bases, J lost 5 bases, and 6 bases lay in between. Germline CDR1 is SQVTM and CDR2 is ANQGSEA. The CDR3 DNA reads as TGCAGCGTTCCGGAGTATGGCTACACCTTC. Protein: CSVPEYGYTF.

The chain couples TRBV28 to TRBJ1-2; 8 positions match TRBD1. Germline V gene sequence: CDR1 MDHEN, CDR2 SYDVKM. After removal of 5 bases from V and 0 bases from J, the junction contained 14 bases not matched to a gene. The CDR3 has 18 residues. The CDR3: CASSLDFLTGGSNYGYTF. For the CDR3, the DNA is TGTGCCAGCAGTCTCGATTTCCTCACAGGGGGATCTAACTATGGCTACACCTTC.

The chain couples TRBV19 to TRBJ1-2; D is undetermined. CDR3 length equals 13 residues. CDR1 and CDR2 (germline): LNHDA, SQIVND (reference sequence). The ends were cut back, 10 bases at V and 0 bases at J, with 12 bases in the middle. Written as DNA, the CDR3 is TGTGCCACCGCGAGGAGAGCTAACTATGGCTACACCTTC. It yields the protein CATARRANYGYTF.

The chain links TRBV13 to TRBJ2-3, with D hard to call. This CDR3 region has 12 residues. Trimming pared 2 bases from V and 6 bases from J, leaving 6 bases between. Per the germline V gene, CDR1 is PRHDT and CDR2 is FYEKMQ (reference sequence). CDR3 loop: CASSLLADTQYF. In DNA, the CDR3 is TGTGCCAGCAGCTTACTTGCGGATACGCAGTATTTT.

This clone was observed once. This chain joins TRBV7-9 and TRBJ1-4, with D possibly being TRBD1 (6 bases). The CDR3 extends over 15 amino acids. Germline V gene data show CDR1 as SEHNR and CDR2 as FQNEAQ (reference sequence). The germline V and J ends were trimmed by 5 bases and 0 bases, with 10 bases remaining between them. Here the CDR3 reads CASSARTATNEKLFF. DNA of the CDR3: TGTGCCAGCAGCGCCCGGACAGCAACTAATGAAAAACTGTTTTTT. The whole variable domain, remainder taken from reference TRBV7-9 and TRBJ1-4, is DTGVSQNPRHKITKRGQNVTFRCDPISEHNRLYWYRQTLGQGPEFLTYFQNEAQLEKSRLLSDRFSAERPKGSFSTLEIQRTEQGDSAMYLCASSARTATNEKLFFGSGTQLSVL.

V is TRBV10-2 and J is TRBJ2-3; D call uncertain. Germline V CDR1 and CDR2: WSHSY, SAAADI. The CDR3 length is 11 residues. Deletions cut 6 bases from V and 6 bases from J, with 7 bases between. The CDR3 bases are TGCGCCAGCAGATTAGCTGATACGCAGTATTTT. Its protein product is CASRLADTQYF.

In its sample, this clone was seen once. V and J are TRBV7-9 and TRBJ1-2, with 7 nucleotides matching TRBD1. With V trimmed by 4 bases and J by 7 bases, 15 bases remained unmatched. The V gene's germline CDR1 is SEHNR and CDR2 FQNEAQ (reference sequence). The CDR3 consists of 16 residues. The CDR3 region is CASSSFRQGGMLGYTF. The CDR3 bases are TGTGCCAGCAGCTCCTTCCGACAGGGAGGTATGCTTGGCTACACCTTC.

This clone was picked up a small number of times. This chain uses TRBV4-3 with TRBJ2-7, with a possible D match to TRBD1 (5 bases). V was trimmed by 2 bases and J by 1 base, leaving 6 bases between them. Per germline, CDR1 LGHNA and CDR2 YSLEER. This CDR3 region has 13 residues. The CDR3 is CASSQRGSYEQYF. The CDR3 region has the DNA TGCGCCAGCAGCCAAAGGGGTTCCTACGAGCAGTACTTC.

The table lists this clone with a few counts. The J gene is TRBJ2-1, the V gene TRBV27, with TRBD2 matching over 11 bases. The germline gives CDR1 MNHEY, CDR2 SMNVEV (reference sequence). The CDR3 is 15 residues long. With V trimmed by 6 bases and J by 7 bases, 8 bases remained unmatched. The CDR3: CASSRSSGRKNEQFF. The CDR3 bases are TGTGCCAGCAGCCGATCTAGCGGGAGGAAGAATGAGCAGTTCTTC.

This clone was observed a single time. The genes are TRBV18 and TRBJ2-2, with D perhaps matching TRBD2 (6 bases). V was shortened by 3 bases and J by 5 bases, with 13 bases between the two germline ends. The CDR3 length is 15 residues. Germline values: CDR1 KGHSH, CDR2 LQKENI. In DNA, the CDR3 is TGTGCCAGCTCACCCGATCCGGCGGGGACCGGGGAGCTGTTTTTT. Encoded protein: CASSPDPAGTGELFF.

The chain combines TRBV7-9 with TRBJ2-5; TRBD1 matches at 8 bases. This CDR3 has 15 residues. Germline V lookup: CDR1 SEHNR, CDR2 FQNEAQ (reference sequence). V lost 5 bases to trimming and J lost 7 bases; unmatched junction nucleotides: 12. The CDR3 nucleotides are TGTGCCAGCAGCCTTACCCAGGGGGCTATGGTGACCCAGTACTTC. This translates into CASSLTQGAMVTQYF. The entire variable domain, with the rest obtained from reference TRBV7-9 and TRBJ2-5, is as follows: DTGVSQNPRHKITKRGQNVTFRCDPISEHNRLYWYRQTLGQGPEFLTYFQNEAQLEKSRLLSDRFSAERPKGSFSTLEIQRTEQGDSAMYLCASSLTQGAMVTQYFGPGTRLLVL.

This sequence joins TRBV5-1 and TRBJ1-4, with 8 nucleotides matching TRBD1. Trimming at V came to 5 bases and at J to 4 bases, leaving 7 bases not matched to a gene. The CDR3 runs to 15 residues. The germline V gene encodes CDR1 SGHRS and CDR2 YFSETQ. The CDR3 sequence: CASSHGQGFNEKLFF. The CDR3 DNA reads TGCGCCAGCAGTCATGGACAGGGCTTTAATGAAAAACTGTTTTTT.

This chain uses TRBV15 with TRBJ2-6; a weak D match, TRBD2 (6 bases). This CDR3 is 16 amino acids long. The ends were cut back, 0 bases at V and 7 bases at J, with 13 bases in the middle. Germline values: CDR1 LNHNV, CDR2 YYDKDF (reference sequence). Here the CDR3 reads CATSRDRGSAANVLTF. CDR3 bases: TGTGCCACCAGCAGAGATCGGGGGTCTGCAGCCAACGTCCTGACTTTC.

This sequence joins TRBV11-1 and TRBJ2-2, with 11 bases fitting TRBD2. CDR1 and CDR2 from the germline V gene are SGHAT and FQDESV (reference sequence). This CDR3 is 15 amino acids long. Trimming removed 6 bases from V and 0 bases from J; junction bases left unmatched: 0. For the CDR3, the DNA is TGTGCCAGCAGGACTAGCGGGGCGAACACCGGGGAGCTGTTTTTT. Protein: CASRTSGANTGELFF.

Of note for this clone: This sample includes further DNA sequences coding for the same CDR3. The chain joins TRBV2 to TRBJ2-5, with 9 bases aligning to TRBD1. Germline V CDR1 and CDR2: SNHLY, FYNNEI. V was pared by 8 bases and J by 2 bases, with 12 bases of the junction left unmatched. The CDR3 extends over 16 amino acids. The CDR3 sequence: CASPRRTGTGQETQYF. The CDR3 coding sequence is TGTGCCAGCCCGCGAAGAACAGGGACAGGGCAAGAGACCCAGTACTTC.